The 14 T cell receptor beta chains below were found in one sample sequenced in a study of vaccination effects on CD4 cells after COVID-19. Sequencing used immunoSEQ multiplex PCR; TCRdb keeps in-frame clones, though not all of them. The table shows fewer than 75,000 clones, with more than 60% occurring only once. Cultured cells yielded isolated CD4+ T cells after less than 11 days. The cohort was immunized with two doses of either the BNT162b2 or mRNA-1273 vaccine. Antigens of these TCRs are unknown. The source material was CD4+ T cells from PBMCs cultured without peptide, sampled after COVID-19 vaccination. The source is a human donor who received a COVID-19 vaccine.

CDR3 in amino acids: CASSINRPGETQYF. CDR3 DNA: TGTGCCAGTAGTATAAACAGGCCCGGAGAGACCCAGTACTTC. The chain carries TRBV19 and TRBJ2-5; TRBD1 might be the D (5 bases). Between the trimmed V and J ends, which lost 2 bases and 4 bases, there was a span of 11 bases. Germline V gives CDR1 LNHDA, CDR2 SQIVND (reference sequence). The CDR3 loop spans 14 amino acids.

This chain uses TRBV24-1 with TRBJ2-5; D is unresolved. Trimming pared 4 bases from V and 1 base from J, leaving 6 bases between. Germline loops: CDR1 KGHDR, CDR2 SFDVKD. The CDR3 is made up of 13 amino acids. The CDR3 coding sequence is TGTGCCACCAGTGACACAATCCAAGAGACCCAGTACTTC. Its translation is CATSDTIQETQYF.

The genes are TRBV7-6 and TRBJ2-3; D may correspond to TRBD1 or TRBD2 (6 bases each). CDR3 length: 17 amino acids. Trimming took off 5 bases at V and 2 bases at J, with 20 bases between the two ends. The germline gives CDR1 SGHVS, CDR2 FNYEAQ. In DNA form, the CDR3 reads TGTGCCAGCAGCCCTAAAGGGGGAGGAGGTTACACAGATACGCAGTATTTT. Translated: CASSPKGGGGYTDTQYF. The full variable domain, with the rest looked up from reference TRBV7-6 and TRBJ2-3, is GAGVSQSPRYKVTKRGQDVALRCDPISGHVSLYWYRQALGQGPEFLTYFNYEAQQDKSGLPNDRFSAERPEGSISTLTIQRTEQRDSAMYRCASSPKGGGGYTDTQYFGPGTRLTVL.

The CDR3 nucleotides are TGCGCCAGCAGCAAGGGGAATAGCAATCAGCCCCAGCATTTT. This sequence encodes CASSKGNSNQPQHF. The genes are TRBV5-1 and TRBJ1-5, with D tentatively TRBD1 (5 bases). The CDR3 contains 14 residues. In germline, CDR1 is SGHRS, CDR2 YFSETQ. V was pared by 4 bases and J by 0 bases, with 8 bases between.

The chain employs TRBV2 and TRBJ2-7, with 8 nucleotides matching TRBD1. CDR1 and CDR2 (germline): SNHLY, FYNNEI. Trimming at V came to 7 bases and at J to 0 bases, leaving 5 bases not matched to a gene. The CDR3 is made up of 14 amino acids. CDR3 protein: CASKGQESSYEQYV. The CDR3, as DNA: TGTGCCAGCAAGGGACAGGAGTCCTCCTACGAGCAGTACGTC.

This clone was counted between two and nine times. This chain joins TRBV2 and TRBJ1-6, with unresolved D. V lost 2 bases, J lost 6 bases, and 8 bases lay in between. Germline CDR1 SNHLY, CDR2 FYNNEI. This CDR3 spans 14 amino acids. CDR3 coding DNA: TGTGCCAGCAGTGAACCTGGGCGTAATTCACCCCTCCACTTT. Protein sequence: CASSEPGRNSPLHF.

The chain links TRBV9 to TRBJ1-1; D is possibly TRBD1 (5 bases). The V gene lost 3 bases and the J gene lost 0 bases, with 15 bases spanning the gap. Per germline, CDR1 SGDLS and CDR2 YYNGEE. This CDR3 contains 16 residues. In DNA form, the CDR3 reads TGTGCCAGCAGCGCCTCCTCGGGACTTTTGAACACTGAAGCTTTCTTT. Translating gives CASSASSGLLNTEAFF.

The gene calls are TRBV19 and TRBJ2-1; D is possibly TRBD2 (6 bases). Trimming left V 5 bases short and J 5 bases short, with 13 bases between. The CDR3 length is 14 residues. The V gene's germline CDR1 is LNHDA and CDR2 SQIVND (reference sequence). The CDR3 nucleotides read TGTGCCAGTAGTCAAAGGTCGGGGGACAATGAGCAGTTCTTC. Translated, it gives CASSQRSGDNEQFF.

The V and J genes are TRBV7-3 and TRBJ2-2; D unclear. The CDR3 is 14 residues long. Trimming stripped 0 bases from V and 4 bases from J, with 6 bases between. Looked up from germline, CDR1 is SGHTA and CDR2 is FQGTGA. The CDR3 DNA reads as TGTGCCAGCAGCTTAACTGTCGGCACCGGGGAGCTGTTTTTT. Its protein is CASSLTVGTGELFF.

The chain couples TRBV7-9 to TRBJ2-5; 8 bases line up with TRBD2. The CDR3 is made up of 14 amino acids. Trimming removed 1 base from V and 5 bases from J; junction bases left unmatched: 3. Germline lookup yields CDR1 SEHNR and CDR2 FQNEAQ (reference sequence). The CDR3 sequence: CASSLGSGVETQYF. CDR3 coding DNA: TGTGCCAGCAGCTTAGGTAGCGGGGTCGAGACCCAGTACTTC.

The table lists this clone with a few counts. The chain carries TRBV4-2 and TRBJ2-2; possibly TRBD1 or TRBD2 for D (5 bases each). The CDR3 runs 14 residues. Germline V CDR1 and CDR2: LGHNA, YNFKEQ. V lost 3 bases and J lost 1, with 6 bases in between. The CDR3 nucleotides are TGTGCCAGCAGCCAGGGACGGAACACCGGGGAGCTGTTTTTT. This codes for CASSQGRNTGELFF.

V is TRBV13 and J is TRBJ2-3; D ambiguous. The V end was cut by 6 bases, the J end by 2 bases, with 9 bases between. CDR1 and CDR2 (germline): PRHDT, FYEKMQ (reference sequence). The CDR3 spans 13 residues. CDR3 sequence reads: CASRSVHTDTQYF. CDR3 nucleotide sequence: TGTGCCAGCAGATCCGTGCACACAGATACGCAGTATTTT. The complete variable domain, with remaining parts taken from reference TRBV13 and TRBJ2-3, reads AAGVIQSPRHLIKEKRETATLKCYPIPRHDTVYWYQQGPGQDPQFLISFYEKMQSDKGSIPDRFSAQQFSDYHSELNMSSLELGDSALYFCASRSVHTDTQYFGPGTRLTVL.

The chain couples TRBV9 to TRBJ1-3; D is possibly TRBD1 (5 bases). The CDR3 is made up of 16 amino acids. V was pared by 0 bases and J by 0 bases, with 10 bases between. The germline gives CDR1 SGDLS, CDR2 YYNGEE. This CDR3 is CASSVEGHLSGNTIYF. CDR3 coding DNA: TGTGCCAGCAGCGTAGAGGGGCACCTCTCTGGAAACACCATATATTTT.

This chain links TRBV28 with TRBJ1-4; perhaps TRBD1 as D (6 bases). CDR3 length: 17 residues. V was pared by 6 bases and J by 4 bases, with 21 bases between. CDR1 is MDHEN and CDR2 is SYDVKM in the germline V gene. The CDR3 region has the DNA TGTGCCAGCAGCCCACACGAGGGGGGGACGATTAATGAAAAACTGTTTTTT. It specifies CASSPHEGGTINEKLFF.